This TCR beta chain was documented in a study of T cell clones after liver transplantation. About the research overall: Until 12-24 months post-transplant, subjects got standard immunosuppression and no induction. Blood was drawn pre-transplant, before withdrawal, and after full or failed withdrawal.

At least ten counts were recorded for this clone. Its antigen is as yet unknown. Other DNA sequences in this sample translate to the same CDR3. Assay: immunoSEQ multiplex PCR; the TCRdb copy retains only in-frame clones and omits some. The data show 45,000 to 60,000 clones, 60% to 80% seen once. Study-level points and caveats: Post-transplant, graft-donor-reactive CD4 TCRbeta sequences in blood dropped significantly in 5 of 8 subjects.

This CDR3 is 16 amino acids long. The germline V gene encodes CDR1 LNHNV and CDR2 YYDKDF (reference sequence). Losses at the gene ends were 2 bases for V and 0 bases for J; bases not matched to a gene: 3. The TCR was taken from a human patient who received a liver transplant. The T cells may come from the graft donor. The material sequenced was CD4+ T cells from blood, taken at the 22-month timepoint. The chain recombines TRBV15 with TRBJ2-7; the match to TRBD2 covers 11 bases. CDR3 sequence: CATSRTSGGFSYEQYF. In DNA, the CDR3 is TGTGCCACCAGCAGAACTAGCGGGGGCTTCTCCTACGAGCAGTACTTC.